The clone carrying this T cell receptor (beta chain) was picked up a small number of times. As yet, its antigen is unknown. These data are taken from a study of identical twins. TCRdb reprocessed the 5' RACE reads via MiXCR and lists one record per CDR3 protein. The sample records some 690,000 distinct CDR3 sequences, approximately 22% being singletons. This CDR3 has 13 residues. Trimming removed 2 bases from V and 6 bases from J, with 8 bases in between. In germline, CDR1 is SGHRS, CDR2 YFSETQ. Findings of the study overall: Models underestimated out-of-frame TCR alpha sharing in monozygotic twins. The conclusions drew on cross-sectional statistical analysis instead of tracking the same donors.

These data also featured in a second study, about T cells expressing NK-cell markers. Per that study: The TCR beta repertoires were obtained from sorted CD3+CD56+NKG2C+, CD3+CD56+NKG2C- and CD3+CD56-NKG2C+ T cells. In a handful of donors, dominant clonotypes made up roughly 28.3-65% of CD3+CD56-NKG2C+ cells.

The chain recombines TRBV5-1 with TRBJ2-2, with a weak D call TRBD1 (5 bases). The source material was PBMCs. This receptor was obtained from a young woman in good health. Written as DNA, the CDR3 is TGCGCCAGCAGCTTCCAGGGATCCGGGGAGCTGTTTTTT. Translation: CASSFQGSGELFF.